This record covers a single TCR beta chain. Produced via immunoSEQ multiplex PCR; TCRdb's table is partial and in-frame only. The sample holds more than 95,000 clones, roughly 79% seen once. The sample originates from a study of blood T cell repertoires in COVID-19. Germline assignment: CDR1 MGHDK and CDR2 SYGVNS. V was clipped by 4 bases and J by 12 bases; unmatched bases: 15. The CDR3 length is 16 residues. Sequenced sample: peripheral blood. The chain joins TRBV25-1 to TRBJ2-1; TRBD1 agrees at 10 bases. This receptor was taken from an older man with active or convalescent COVID-19. CDR3 coding DNA: TGTGCCAGCAGTGCTTCGGGACAGGGGACGAAAGATGTGCAGTTCTTC. Translation gives CASSASGQGTKDVQFF.